This TCR beta chain is drawn from a study of Graves' ophthalmopathy and Graves' hyperthyroidism. The study, taken as a whole, reports: Among expanded thyroid clonotypes above 0.001 frequency, most also occurred in blood.

The length of the CDR3 is 15 residues. With 5 bases removed from V and 4 bases from J, the gap between germline ends came to 17 bases. This clonotype was seen many times. Its antigen is not known. Each diagnosis was determined on the basis of clinical symptoms, serum thyroxine, TRAb, thyroid ultrasound and orbital computed tomography. Investigators amplified TCR beta CDR3 regions from RNA transcripts. HTBI primers were employed in first-round RT-PCR, then a second-round multiplex PCR followed. A single record per CDR3 protein comes from TCRdb applying MiXCR to the multiplex PCR reads. The data contain some 150,000 distinct CDR3 sequences, 39% of them seen just once; the ten biggest clones take up about 9.5%.

The sequenced sample consisted of peripheral blood. The rearrangement joins TRBV12-3 or TRBV12-4 to TRBJ1-1; perhaps TRBD1 as D (6 bases). This receptor was obtained from a young man with Graves' ophthalmopathy. The CDR3 region has the DNA TGTGCCAGCAGTCCCCCCAGGGGCGACGTCACTGAAGCTTTCTTT. This encodes CASSPPRGDVTEAFF.